The T cell receptor (beta chain) under discussion was sequenced for a study of blood T cell repertoires in COVID-19 (dated by TCRdb to 2020 to 2021). Concerning the study at large: Collaborator samples came from the United States, Italy and Spain and covered acute and convalescent phases of COVID-19. The prospective study material was composed of cDNA or gDNA derived from T cells, B-cell-depleted T cells, or PBMCs. The dataset comprised deeply sampled blood TCRbeta repertoires from subjects exposed to, actively infected with, or recovered from COVID-19. The repertoires were released in a freely available public database intended as a resource for research on the immune response to SARS-CoV-2. The samples were drawn from the first 160 participants of the ongoing ImmuneRACE study and from some 1,300 subjects provided by 6 global collaborators. The sample metadata nearly always contained a de-identified subject ID, COVID-19 status, age in years and sex. Where HLA class I and class II types were available, the types were taken from metadata supplied by the sample provider, not from assay-based typing.

In the prospective study, participants were 18 to 89 years old, resided in approximately 22 geographic areas of the United States, and were enrolled through a virtual design. Cohort assignment in the prospective study relied on participant-reported clinical history from a screening survey and a study questionnaire. Recovered participants in ImmuneRACE Cohort 3 were defined as having two consecutive negative NP/OP PCR tests, clearance from a healthcare professional, or resolution of symptoms. In the prospective study, mobile phlebotomists collected whole blood, serum and a nasopharyngeal or oropharyngeal swab from each participant. Additional blood draws and questionnaires over an approximately 2-month period could optionally be provided by prospective study participants. Before DNA extraction, blood samples from the prospective study were shipped at room temperature or frozen. TCRbeta CDR3 regions were amplified from genomic DNA by means of the immunoSEQ Assay, a bias-controlled multiplex PCR. Turning to the authors' computational methods: The number of nucleated cells in each sample was estimated from the amplification of reference gene primers within the assay. Sequence reads were collapsed and filtered to measure the absolute abundance of every unique TCRbeta CDR3 rearrangement. For each sample, productive Simpson clonality was calculated by taking the square root of Simpson's diversity index across productive rearrangements. In its TCRdb copy, this immuneACCESS table keeps in-frame sequences only and misses some clones. Where compared with another copy, unresolved V genes explain less than half of these, and the others have no known cause. V, J and clone size are those of that table, while D and trimming were read from the DNA. For this sample the table gives around 370,000 clones, of which roughly 91% were detected only once. The leading ten clones occupy around 1.2% of the sample.

For this clone: Its specific antigen is unknown. It has no much larger one-base neighbor in the sample; base qualities were not kept.

Study-level results and caveats: Clinical and demographic metadata were provided uncurated, with the amount varying by source and participant.

For this chain, trimming is 2 bases at the V end and 8 bases at the J end, and the number of junction bases without a gene match is 9. CDR1 KGHSH and CDR2 LQKENI were looked up in the germline V gene. The CDR3 numbers 15 residues from cysteine through phenylalanine. Of all the DNA, just the CDR3 is kept, 45 bases in frame from base 1. The chain uses TRBV18 and TRBJ2-4; a stretch of 7 junction bases matches TRBD1. What was sequenced was PBMCs or T cells enriched from blood (not recorded which). The clonotype originates from a woman under 30 who had recovered from COVID-19. The DNA reads as follows: TGTGCCAGCTCACCAGGTAAAGGGGGCGGACACATTCAGTACTTC. This translates into CASSPGKGGGHIQYF.